This is a list of T cell receptor beta chains from one sample in a study of regulatory T cells in long-lasting Graves disease. TCRdb re-called the multiplex PCR reads with MiXCR, one entry per CDR3 protein. Of hundreds of thousands of distinct CDR3 sequences in the sample, less than 20% were seen once. These records were also assigned to another study, of T cells in Graves' hyperthyroidism and ophthalmopathy.

The source was peripheral blood mononuclear cells (PBMCs), collected at new diagnosis, from a patient treated with antithyroid drugs. The receptors were gathered from a woman in her twenties or thirties with Graves disease. Both conserved end residues are part of each CDR3. The D gene is left open where the match is weak. For some rows the clone size is stated as once, few or many, or as a class when expanded; others skip it.

clone_size	v_call	j_call	d_call	cdr3_nt	cdr3_aa
many	TRBV10-3	TRBJ2-7	NA	TGTGCCATCAGTGCCAGGGAGTACGGCGAGCAGTACTTC	CAISAREYGEQYF
few	TRBV11-2	TRBJ2-3	TRBD2	TGTGCCAGCTCACCACCCATCGGAGCGGGAGGGCCCGGAGATACGCAGTATTTT	CASSPPIGAGGPGDTQYF
NA	TRBV20-1	TRBJ2-2	TRBD1	TGCAGTGCACGGACAGGCCTCGGAATCGCCGGGGAGCTGTTTTTT	CSARTGLGIAGELFF
few	TRBV3-1	TRBJ1-4	NA	TGTGCCAGCAGCCAAGCACGGGTGGAAAAACTGTTTTTT	CASSQARVEKLFF
many	TRBV27	TRBJ1-2	TRBD1	TGTGCCAGCAGTTCCAGACCGGGACAGTCACTATATGGCTACACCTTC	CASSSRPGQSLYGYTF
many	TRBV28	TRBJ1-5	TRBD1	TGTGCCAGCAGTTTCAACCTAGGACAGGGGAATCAGCCCCAGCATTTT	CASSFNLGQGNQPQHF
once	TRBV18	TRBJ2-2	NA	TGTGCCAGCTCACCGACGGGGGGCGGCGACACCGGGGAGCTGTTTTTT	CASSPTGGGDTGELFF
many	TRBV7-9	TRBJ2-1	NA	TGTGCCAGCAGCCCTTACGGCCTAATCAATGAGCAGTTCTTC	CASSPYGLINEQFF
many	TRBV7-2	TRBJ2-1	TRBD1	TGTGCCAGCACCTCCTCGGGAAACTCCTACGACAGGGGGCAGTTCTTC	CASTSSGNSYDRGQFF
NA	TRBV19	TRBJ1-5	TRBD1	TGTGCCAGTACGAAACAGGGGAGCTACGGCAATCAGCCCCAGCATTTT	CASTKQGSYGNQPQHF